The clone carrying this TCR beta chain turned up a few times. As yet, its antigen is unknown. The sample originates from a study of cytomegalovirus exposure and HLA in healthy donors. Overall study context: One earlier analysis, a look at 200 million or so T cells, found some 120 million unique TCR beta sequences. Study-wide results and caveats: Reportedly, a later analysis found an Asian-associated ancestry cluster had fewer N-insertions than the approximately 600-donor mean.

This CDR3 region has 15 residues. V was shortened by 3 bases and J by 5 bases, with 17 bases between the two germline ends. CDR1 LNHDA and CDR2 SQIVND come from the germline V gene (reference sequence). Vbeta (60) and Jbeta (13) primers were used in the PCR. Repertoires were generated with immunoSEQ multiplex PCR, while TCRdb's copy carries only in-frame clones and drops some. The table has about 130,000 clones, just under 80% seen once. This receptor was identified in a woman between 40 and 50 years old in good health and CMV-seronegative. Sequenced input: PBMCs. The chain has TRBV19 and TRBJ2-7; a possible D gene is TRBD1 (6 bases). This CDR3 reads CASSIQGRGTDEQYF. CDR3 sequence (DNA): TGTGCCAGTAGTATTCAAGGCAGGGGCACCGACGAGCAGTACTTC.